Listed here are 16 T cell receptor beta chains from one sample, sequenced in a study of T cell changes during pregnancy in multiple sclerosis. TCRdb's table, derived via immunoSEQ multiplex PCR, lists solely in-frame clones and lacks some. This sample yields tens of thousands of clones, of which about 90% are seen a single time; about 4.9% belongs to the top ten. Here the sequenced sample was peripheral blood, taken in the first trimester of pregnancy. These receptors came from a female donor in good health, enrolled as a control in a pregnancy study.

This rearrangement joins TRBV6-4 to TRBJ2-5, with TRBD1 matching 10 bases. Germline CDR1 is MRHNA and CDR2 is SNTAGT. The ends lost 6 bases at V and 5 bases at J; junction bases unmatched: 9. The length of the CDR3 is 15 residues. CDR3 protein: CASSATGGYGETQYF. The CDR3 region has the DNA TGTGCCAGCAGCGCGACAGGGGGCTATGGGGAGACCCAGTACTTC.

The table lists this clone with a count of one. The rearrangement uses TRBV27 and TRBJ1-2; 7 bases line up with TRBD1. The CDR3 runs 14 residues. The junction had 8 bases not matched to a gene; V was cut back by 6 bases and J by 4 bases. Germline CDR1 MNHEY, CDR2 SMNVEV (reference sequence). The CDR3 nucleotides are TGTGCCAGCAGATCCCCGGGACAGAGCTATGGCTACACCTTC. Translation: CASRSPGQSYGYTF.

This clone has a single count. This chain connects TRBV19 to TRBJ1-1; D is unclear. This CDR3 is built from 14 residues. The germline V gene encodes CDR1 LNHDA and CDR2 SQIVND (reference sequence). Between the trimmed V and J ends, which lost 6 bases and 2 bases, there was a span of 13 bases. The CDR3 loop reads CASRQTPINTEAFF. CDR3 DNA sequence: TGTGCCAGTAGGCAAACACCCATTAACACTGAAGCTTTCTTT.

The chain carries TRBV5-4 and TRBJ1-6; TRBD1 agrees at 7 bases. CDR1 and CDR2 from the germline V gene are SGHNT and YYREEE (reference sequence). The V gene end was trimmed by 4 bases and the J gene end by 7 bases; junction bases not matched to a gene: 8. The CDR3 spans 15 residues. Written as DNA, the CDR3 is TGTGCCAGCAGCACGGGGACAGCCCAAAATTCACCCCTCCACTTT. Translating gives CASSTGTAQNSPLHF.

This clone occurred once. The chain links TRBV30 to TRBJ1-2, with D perhaps matching TRBD1 (6 bases). Trimming shortened V by 7 bases and J by 2 bases, and 17 bases separated the two germline ends. Looked up from germline, CDR1 is GTSNPN and CDR2 is SVGIG (reference sequence). The CDR3 sequence is 14 residues long. The CDR3 sequence: CASSLQGANYGYTF. The DNA for the CDR3 is TGTGCCTCAAGCCTACAGGGAGCAAACTATGGCTACACCTTC.

This chain uses TRBV2 with TRBJ2-5; D uncertain. The CDR3 loop spans 15 amino acids. CDR1 and CDR2 (germline): SNHLY, FYNNEI. The V gene lost 2 bases and the J gene lost 5 bases, with 15 bases spanning the gap. The CDR3 DNA follows: TGTGCCAGCAGTGAACACGACACCTCAAGGGAGACCCAGTACTTC. It is translated as CASSEHDTSRETQYF. Full variable domain (missing parts from reference TRBV2 and TRBJ2-5): EPEVTQTPSHQVTQMGQEVILRCVPISNHLYFYWYRQILGQKVEFLVSFYNNEISEKSEIFDDQFSVERPDGSNFTLKIRSTKLEDSAMYFCASSEHDTSRETQYFGPGTRLLVL.

The chain combines TRBV4-1 with TRBJ2-7, with 7 bases that match TRBD2. With V trimmed by 1 base and J by 2 bases, 5 bases remained unmatched. Germline CDR1 and CDR2: MGHRA and YSYEKL. This CDR3 comprises 15 residues. CDR3 DNA: TGCGCCAGCAGCCAAGTTGCTAGCGGCACCTACGAGCAGTACTTC. Translation gives CASSQVASGTYEQYF.

This chain joins TRBV6-6 and TRBJ2-7; the match to TRBD1 covers 7 bases. Trimming cost V 8 bases and J 3 bases; bases outside gene matches: 10. Germline V gene sequence: CDR1 MNHNY, CDR2 SVGAGI (reference sequence). The CDR3 sequence is 14 residues long. The CDR3 protein is CASSRTGEVYEQYF. For the CDR3, the DNA is TGTGCCAGCTCCCGGACAGGAGAGGTCTACGAGCAGTACTTC.

The chain has TRBV2 and TRBJ2-6, with D perhaps matching TRBD1 (6 bases). This CDR3 has 15 amino acids. CDR1 and CDR2 from the germline V gene are SNHLY and FYNNEI. The ends were cut back, 8 bases at V and 0 bases at J, with 11 bases in the middle. Written as DNA, the CDR3 is TGTGCCAGCCTGGACAGTCCCTCTGGGGCCAACGTCCTGACTTTC. Its protein is CASLDSPSGANVLTF.

The rearrangement uses TRBV11-2 and TRBJ1-4; perhaps TRBD1 as D (5 bases). CDR3 length equals 13 residues. Per the germline V gene, CDR1 is SGHAT and CDR2 is FQNNGV. Trimming stripped 5 bases from V and 7 bases from J, with 11 bases between. The chain's CDR3 is CASSTGGVEKLFF. The DNA for the CDR3 is TGTGCCAGCAGCACGGGAGGGGTTGAAAAACTGTTTTTT. Variable domain in full (rest from reference TRBV11-2 and TRBJ1-4): EAGVAQSPRYKIIEKRQSVAFWCNPISGHATLYWYQQILGQGPKLLIQFQNNGVVDDSQLPKDRFSAERLKGVDSTLKIQPAKLEDSAVYLCASSTGGVEKLFFGSGTQLSVL.

The chain combines TRBV30 with TRBJ2-3, with 8 bases aligning to TRBD2. The CDR3 sequence is 16 residues long. Germline CDR1 GTSNPN, CDR2 SVGIG (reference sequence). CDR3 DNA: TGTGCTCAACGGAGTGGAGCTAGCGGGCGCACAGATACGCAGTATTTT. Translated: CAQRSGASGRTDTQYF.

This rearrangement joins TRBV7-8 to TRBJ2-7, with 9 bases fitting TRBD2. J was trimmed by 0 bases and V by 5 bases; bases with no gene match: 5. The germline V gene encodes CDR1 SGHVS and CDR2 FQNEAQ. The CDR3 runs to 15 residues. In DNA, the CDR3 is TGTGCCAGCAGCAATCAGCGGGGGGCCTCCTACGAGCAGTACTTC. Encoded protein: CASSNQRGASYEQYF.

This chain uses TRBV29-1 with TRBJ1-2, with D maybe TRBD1 (6 bases). V lost 4 bases and J 4 bases, leaving 16 bases between the germline ends. CDR3 size: 14 residues. Germline V lookup: CDR1 SQVTM, CDR2 ANQGSEA. The CDR3 spells CSVAAGEGFYGYTF. As DNA, the CDR3 is TGCAGCGTTGCCGCAGGGGAAGGTTTCTATGGCTACACCTTC.

The genes are TRBV4-1 and TRBJ1-1, with TRBD1 identical over 9 bases. The CDR3 sequence is 15 residues long. V lost 0 bases to trimming and J lost 4 bases; unmatched junction nucleotides: 3. Germline CDR1 is MGHRA and CDR2 is YSYEKL. CDR3 coding DNA: TGCGCCAGCAGCCAAGAGGTGACAGGGGGCACTGAAGCTTTCTTT. As protein: CASSQEVTGGTEAFF.

The gene calls are TRBV5-5 and TRBJ2-3; D perhaps matches TRBD2 (5 bases). The germline V gene has CDR1 SGHKS and CDR2 YYEKEE (reference sequence). This CDR3 is 15 amino acids long. V was pared by 3 bases and J by 2 bases, with 13 bases between. The CDR3 DNA sequence: TGTGCCAGCAGCTATGGAGGCGGCCCCACAGATACGCAGTATTTT. Protein product: CASSYGGGPTDTQYF. The entire variable domain, with the rest obtained from reference TRBV5-5 and TRBJ2-3, is as follows: DAGVTQSPTHLIKTRGQQVTLRCSPISGHKSVSWYQQVLGQGPQFIFQYYEKEERGRGNFPDRFSARQFPNYSSELNVNALLLGDSALYLCASSYGGGPTDTQYFGPGTRLTVL.

This clone was observed a single time. The V call is TRBV6-5, the J call TRBJ1-2; a possible D gene is TRBD1 (6 bases). The CDR3 extends over 13 amino acids. Germline V gene lookup returns CDR1 MNHEY and CDR2 SVGAGI. Trimming removed 6 bases from V and 4 bases from J, with 12 bases in between. The CDR3: CASSLDSFYGYTF. In nucleotides, the CDR3 is TGTGCCAGCAGCTTGGACAGCTTCTATGGCTACACCTTC.